The 28 T cell receptor beta chains reported below all come from one sample, sequenced in a study of beta chain features in type 1 diabetes. cDNA synthesis used the whole RNA isolate, giving expressed TCRB sequences. Here immunoSEQ multiplex PCR was the method, and the copy in TCRdb shows in-frame clones only, minus some. The table lists under 450,000 clones, about 15% of them singletons. The source material was naive CD4+ T cells from blood. These receptors originate from a man aged 25-45 years in good health.

This clone was detected only a few times. The chain uses TRBV9 and TRBJ2-1; perhaps TRBD2 as D (6 bases). V gave up 0 bases and J gave up 5 bases, with 15 bases separating them. Germline lookup yields CDR1 SGDLS and CDR2 YYNGEE. The CDR3 consists of 16 residues. The DNA for the CDR3 is TGTGCCAGCAGCGTAGCCCCCCTTCAGCGGGACAATGAGCAGTTCTTC. This gives the protein CASSVAPLQRDNEQFF.

This clone has just a few counts. V is TRBV7-2 and J is TRBJ2-5, with 8 bases identical to TRBD1. Germline trimming cut 5 bases from V and 5 bases from J; bases unmatched to any gene: 10. CDR1 and CDR2 from the germline V gene are SGHTA and FQGNSA. The CDR3 covers 15 residues. CDR3 region: CASSADRGGRETQYF. DNA of the CDR3: TGTGCCAGCAGCGCAGACAGGGGTGGTCGGGAGACCCAGTACTTC.

This clone occurred a few times. This chain connects TRBV4-3 to TRBJ2-4, with a possible D match to TRBD2 (5 bases). Looked up from germline, CDR1 is LGHNA and CDR2 is YSLEER. V was shortened by 4 bases and J by 6 bases, with 10 bases between the two germline ends. CDR3 length: 13 amino acids. The CDR3 nucleotides read TGCGCCAGCAGCCGGGAGTTCGGAAACATTCAGTACTTC. Translated, it gives CASSREFGNIQYF.

This clone was observed a few times. The chain joins TRBV10-3 to TRBJ1-2, with TRBD1 matching over 7 bases. The germline V gene has CDR1 ENHRY and CDR2 SYGVKD. This CDR3 comprises 14 residues. V dropped 10 bases and J dropped 8; count of bases not matched to a gene: 16. Here the CDR3 DNA reads TGTGCCACCGGGCCCGGGACAGAGGGGATCGGCTACACCTTC. As protein: CATGPGTEGIGYTF.

In regard to this clone: One base away lies a much larger clone, so this may be a sequencing read error. The V gene is TRBV10-1, the J gene TRBJ2-1; D not resolved. V was shortened by 3 bases and J by 4 bases, with 1 base between the two germline ends. The CDR3 contains 11 residues. Per the germline V gene, CDR1 is WNHNN and CDR2 is SYGVQD (reference sequence). This CDR3 is CASSEYNEQFF. The CDR3 nucleotides are TGCGCCAGCAGTGAATACAATGAGCAGTTCTTC.

This clone was detected a few times. The chain employs TRBV5-1 and TRBJ2-3; perhaps TRBD2 as D (5 bases). This CDR3 spans 14 amino acids. V lost 7 bases and J 2 bases, leaving 14 bases between the germline ends. Germline V gene sequence: CDR1 SGHRS, CDR2 YFSETQ. As DNA, the CDR3 is TGCGCCAGCGCTTCGAGGGCCTCCACAGATACGCAGTATTTT. Protein: CASASRASTDTQYF.

The gene calls are TRBV18 and TRBJ2-3; 11 nucleotides align to TRBD1. Germline assignment: CDR1 KGHSH and CDR2 LQKENI. With 3 bases clipped from V and 2 bases from J, the junction kept 13 bases outside the gene matches. CDR3 length equals 19 residues. This CDR3 is CASSPLYSGTGGVTDTQYF. The CDR3 coding sequence is TGTGCCAGCTCACCGCTCTACTCCGGGACAGGGGGAGTCACAGATACGCAGTATTTT.

V gene TRBV5-6 combines with J gene TRBJ2-1, with D tentatively TRBD1 or TRBD2 (7 bases each). Germline-derived CDR1 and CDR2 are SGHDT and YYEEEE. V lost 1 base, J lost 5 bases, and 19 bases lay in between. This CDR3 has 17 residues. CDR3 nucleotide sequence: TGTGCCAGCAGCTTGCCTCGACAGGGAGGGGATCACAATGAGCAGTTCTTC. Residues: CASSLPRQGGDHNEQFF.

This clone was counted a few times. This CDR3 is CAIDRGSNQPQHF. In nucleotides, the CDR3 is TGTGCCATTGACAGGGGGAGCAATCAGCCCCAGCATTTT. The chain is built from TRBV19 and TRBJ1-5; 9 bases are a match to TRBD1. The J segment lost 1 base and the V segment lost 10 bases, leaving 2 bases of the junction unmatched. There are 13 residues in the CDR3. In germline, CDR1 is LNHDA, CDR2 SQIVND (reference sequence).

This clone came up a few times. The chain is built from TRBV25-1 and TRBJ2-7, with D uncertain. Germline CDR1 MGHDK, CDR2 SYGVNS. V gave up 1 base and J gave up 5 bases, with 12 bases separating them. This CDR3 spans 14 amino acids. CDR3 protein: CASSELRSKDEQYV. In DNA, the CDR3 is TGTGCCAGCAGTGAATTAAGATCTAAAGACGAGCAGTACGTC.

V is TRBV30 and J is TRBJ2-7, with D unresolved. V was clipped by 0 bases and J by 5 bases, with 8 bases between them. CDR3 length: 12 residues. In germline, CDR1 is GTSNPN, CDR2 SVGIG (reference sequence). CDR3 nucleotide sequence: TGTGCCTGGAGTGTACATAGGGACGAGCAGTACGTC. This sequence encodes CAWSVHRDEQYV.

This clone was picked up a small number of times. This rearrangement joins TRBV25-1 to TRBJ2-5; D tentatively reads TRBD1 or TRBD2 (5 bases each). CDR3 length equals 14 residues. The V gene's germline CDR1 is MGHDK and CDR2 SYGVNS. Trimming removed 3 bases from V and 5 bases from J, with 13 bases in between. As DNA, the CDR3 is TGTGCCAGCAGTGACGGGACCCCGATGGAGACCCAGTACTTC. It encodes CASSDGTPMETQYF.

The rearrangement links TRBV7-2 to TRBJ2-2, with 7 positions matching TRBD2. CDR1 SGHTA and CDR2 FQGNSA come from the germline V gene. The CDR3 has 17 residues. The J segment lost 0 bases and the V segment lost 5 bases, leaving 9 bases of the junction unmatched. The CDR3 here is CASSPGGSRSNTGELFF. In DNA, the CDR3 is TGTGCCAGCAGCCCGGGAGGCTCGAGGTCGAACACCGGGGAGCTGTTTTTT.

This chain links TRBV7-2 with TRBJ2-5; D unresolved. CDR3 size: 11 residues. Trimming removed 5 bases at V and 5 bases at J, with 6 bases between. Germline loops: CDR1 SGHTA, CDR2 FQGNSA. CDR3 in amino acids: CASSTEETQYF. The CDR3 nucleotides are TGTGCCAGCAGCACTGAGGAGACCCAGTACTTC.

Turning to this clone: The same CDR3 also results from other DNA sequences found in this sample. The chain joins TRBV5-1 to TRBJ2-5, with D perhaps matching TRBD2 (5 bases). CDR3 length equals 13 residues. Trimming shortened V by 2 bases and J by 1 base, and 6 bases separated the two germline ends. The V gene's germline CDR1 is SGHRS and CDR2 YFSETQ. The CDR3 region is CASSLEGQETQYF. For the CDR3, the DNA is TGCGCCAGCAGCTTAGAGGGCCAAGAGACCCAGTACTTC.

This clone was observed a few times. The chain recombines TRBV29-1 with TRBJ1-6; 10 nucleotides line up with TRBD1. This CDR3 has 14 residues. Germline V CDR1 and CDR2: SQVTM, ANQGSEA. V lost 6 bases and J lost 5; bases outside the gene matches: 4. This chain's CDR3 is CSVSGQGDNSPLHF. CDR3 coding DNA: TGCAGCGTGTCCGGACAGGGGGATAATTCACCCCTCCACTTT.

This clone was seen a handful of times. This chain joins TRBV14 and TRBJ2-1, with TRBD1 matching over 8 bases. Trimming removed 1 base from V and 6 bases from J; junction bases left unmatched: 5. Germline assignment: CDR1 SGHDN and CDR2 FVKESK. The CDR3 contains 15 residues. CDR3 protein: CASSQGQGMGNEQFF. The CDR3 DNA reads TGTGCCAGCAGCCAAGGACAGGGGATGGGCAATGAGCAGTTCTTC.

This clone has just a few counts. The chain combines TRBV9 with TRBJ2-1; TRBD2 matches at 14 bases. Germline V CDR1 and CDR2: SGDLS, YYNGEE. V was pared by 0 bases and J by 9 bases, with 5 bases of the junction left unmatched. The CDR3 sequence is 16 residues long. CDR3 loop: CASSVGGLAGVGEQFF. The DNA of the CDR3 is TGTGCCAGCAGCGTAGGGGGACTAGCGGGAGTAGGTGAGCAGTTCTTC.

The table lists this clone with a few counts. The J gene is TRBJ1-5, the V gene TRBV4-2; D is undetermined. Trimming took off 1 base at V and 5 bases at J, with 6 bases between the two ends. The CDR3 sequence is 13 residues long. CDR1 LGHNA and CDR2 YNFKEQ come from the germline V gene. CDR3 region: CASSQVRDQPQHF. The DNA of the CDR3 is TGTGCCAGCAGCCAAGTGAGAGATCAGCCCCAGCATTTT.

The chain couples TRBV19 to TRBJ1-6, with D possibly being TRBD1 (6 bases). The germline CDR1 and CDR2 sequences are LNHDA and SQIVND (reference sequence). The length of the CDR3 is 12 residues. Trimming stripped 9 bases from V and 11 bases from J, with 14 bases between. The CDR3 DNA is TGTGCCAGAGTTACAGGGATGGCACCCCTCCACTTT. It is translated as CARVTGMAPLHF. The entire variable domain, with the rest obtained from reference TRBV19 and TRBJ1-6, is as follows: DGGITQSPKYLFRKEGQNVTLSCEQNLNHDAMYWYRQDPGQGLRLIYYSQIVNDFQKGDIAEGYSVSREKKESFPLTVTSAQKNPTAFYLCARVTGMAPLHFGNGTRLTVT.

The chain has TRBV7-2 and TRBJ2-7; D possibly corresponds to TRBD2 (5 bases). V was trimmed by 2 bases and J by 7 bases, leaving 18 bases between them. CDR3 size: 15 residues. Germline-derived CDR1 and CDR2 are SGHTA and FQGNSA. CDR3 in amino acids: CASSLTQTSSGEQYV. The CDR3 bases are TGTGCCAGCAGCTTAACCCAGACATCCTCGGGGGAGCAGTACGTC.

The table lists this clone with a few counts. The chain uses TRBV7-8 and TRBJ2-1; D is ambiguous. The germline V gene encodes CDR1 SGHVS and CDR2 FQNEAQ. This CDR3 spans 14 amino acids. Trimming took off 5 bases at V and 8 bases at J, with 16 bases between the two ends. For the CDR3, the DNA is TGTGCCAGCAGCCCCCTTCAGGCAGTGCATGAGCAGTTCTTC. Translating it yields CASSPLQAVHEQFF. Using reference TRBV7-8 and TRBJ2-1 for the parts outside the CDR3, the full variable domain is GAGVSQSPRYKVAKRGQDVALRCDPISGHVSLFWYQQALGQGPEFLTYFQNEAQLDKSGLPSDRFFAERPEGSVSTLKIQRTQQEDSAVYLCASSPLQAVHEQFFGPGTRLTVL.

This clone was counted between two and nine times. The gene calls are TRBV5-4 and TRBJ2-5, with D possibly TRBD2 on 6 matching bases. CDR3 length: 14 residues. The V gene's germline CDR1 is SGHNT and CDR2 YYREEE (reference sequence). Trimming shortened V by 3 bases and J by 4 bases, and 13 bases separated the two germline ends. CDR3 in DNA: TGTGCCAGCAGCTCGGCCTTGGGGGGAGAGACCCAGTACTTC. As protein: CASSSALGGETQYF. Full variable domain (outside the CDR3, taken from reference TRBV5-4 and TRBJ2-5): ETGVTQSPTHLIKTRGQQVTLRCSSQSGHNTVSWYQQALGQGPQFIFQYYREEENGRGNFPPRFSGLQFPNYSSELNVNALELDDSALYLCASSSALGGETQYFGPGTRLLVL.

The V gene is TRBV9, the J gene TRBJ1-2; TRBD1 agrees at 8 bases. The CDR3 contains 13 residues. Germline V gene data show CDR1 as SGDLS and CDR2 as YYNGEE. Germline trimming cut 3 bases from V and 8 bases from J; bases unmatched to any gene: 6. The CDR3 bases are TGTGCCAGCAGCGCCGGACAGGGAGAAGGCTACACCTTC. The encoded protein is CASSAGQGEGYTF.

The chain recombines TRBV18 with TRBJ1-3; D gene unclear. V dropped 2 bases and J dropped 8 bases, with 10 bases sitting between them. The CDR3 covers 13 residues. Per germline, CDR1 KGHSH and CDR2 LQKENI. CDR3 amino acids: CASSPGTGDTIYF. DNA of the CDR3: TGTGCCAGCTCACCAGGAACTGGGGACACCATATATTTT.

This clone was seen only a few times. V is TRBV7-9 and J is TRBJ2-7; no reliable D call. Germline V gene lookup returns CDR1 SEHNR and CDR2 FQNEAQ (reference sequence). The ends were cut back, 5 bases at V and 3 bases at J, with 8 bases in the middle. This CDR3 comprises 12 residues. The CDR3: CASSPVDYEQYF. The DNA of the CDR3 is TGTGCCAGCAGCCCCGTGGACTACGAGCAGTACTTC.

This clone was picked up a small number of times. The rearrangement joins TRBV30 to TRBJ1-1; D may be TRBD1 (5 bases). The germline CDR1 and CDR2 sequences are GTSNPN and SVGIG (reference sequence). The ends were cut back, 2 bases at V and 5 bases at J, with 18 bases in the middle. CDR3 size: 15 residues. The CDR3 coding sequence is TGTGCCTGGAGTCCCGGGGGGGGAAGAGGGACTGAAGCTTTCTTT. This encodes CAWSPGGGRGTEAFF.

The genes are TRBV30 and TRBJ1-3; D unresolved. The germline V gene has CDR1 GTSNPN and CDR2 SVGIG (reference sequence). V lost 0 bases, J lost 0 bases, and 9 bases lay in between. There are 15 residues in the CDR3. The CDR3 DNA is TGTGCCTGGAGTGTACGGTGGTTCTCTGGAAACACCATATATTTT. This codes for CAWSVRWFSGNTIYF.